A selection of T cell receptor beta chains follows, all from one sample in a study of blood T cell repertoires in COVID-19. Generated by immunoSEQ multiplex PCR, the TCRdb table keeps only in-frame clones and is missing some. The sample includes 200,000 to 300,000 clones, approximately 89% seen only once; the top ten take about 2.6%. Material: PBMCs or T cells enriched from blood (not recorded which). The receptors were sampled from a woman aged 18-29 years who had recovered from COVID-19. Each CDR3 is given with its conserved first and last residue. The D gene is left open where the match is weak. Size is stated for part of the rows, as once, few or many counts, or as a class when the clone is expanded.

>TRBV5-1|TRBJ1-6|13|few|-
CASSLYGDSPLHF
TGCGCCAGCAGCTTGTATGGAGATTCACCCCTCCACTTT
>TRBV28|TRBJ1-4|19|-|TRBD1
CASSLSILDRNRANEKLFF
TGTGCCAGCAGTTTATCCATACTGGACAGGAACAGGGCTAATGAAAAACTGTTTTTT
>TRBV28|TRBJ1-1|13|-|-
CASSLVDWPEAFF
TGTGCCAGCAGTTTAGTGGACTGGCCTGAAGCTTTCTTT
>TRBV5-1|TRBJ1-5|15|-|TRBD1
CASSLGQGGNQPQHF
TGCGCCAGCAGCTTGGGACAGGGGGGCAATCAGCCCCAGCATTTT
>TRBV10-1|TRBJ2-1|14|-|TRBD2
CASSPSGRYNEQFF
TGCGCCAGCTCCCCTAGCGGGAGATACAATGAGCAGTTCTTC
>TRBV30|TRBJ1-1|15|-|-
CAWSVLDSGTTEAFF
TGTGCCTGGAGTGTACTCGACAGCGGGACCACTGAAGCTTTCTTT
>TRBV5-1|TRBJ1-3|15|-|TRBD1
CASQRDSNSGNTIYF
TGCGCCAGCCAGAGGGACAGCAACTCTGGAAACACCATATATTTT
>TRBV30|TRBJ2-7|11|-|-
CAWSHSGEQYF
TGTGCCTGGAGCCACTCCGGCGAGCAGTACTTC
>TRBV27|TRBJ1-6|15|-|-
CASSSPDSYNSPLHF
TGTGCCAGCAGTTCCCCTGACAGCTATAATTCACCCCTCCACTTT
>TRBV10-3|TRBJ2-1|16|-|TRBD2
CAIRGGGGSSYNEQFF
TGTGCCATCAGGGGGGGAGGCGGGAGCTCCTACAATGAGCAGTTCTTC
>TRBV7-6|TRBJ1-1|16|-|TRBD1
CASSTHEDRGLSEAFF
TGTGCCAGCAGCACGCACGAAGACAGGGGTCTGTCTGAAGCTTTCTTT
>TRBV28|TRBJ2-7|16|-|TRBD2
CASRSLSSGILSEQYF
TGTGCCAGCAGGTCACTGAGTAGCGGGATTCTAAGCGAGCAGTACTTC
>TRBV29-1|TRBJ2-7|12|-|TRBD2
CSVRGGNHEQYF
TGCAGCGTGCGGGGAGGGAACCACGAGCAGTACTTC
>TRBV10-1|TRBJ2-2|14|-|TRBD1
CASSRQGSTGELFF
TGCGCCAGCAGTAGACAGGGAAGCACCGGGGAGCTGTTTTTT
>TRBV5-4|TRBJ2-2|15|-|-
CATRGTRPNTGELFF
TGTGCCACCAGGGGTACTAGGCCGAACACCGGGGAGCTGTTTTTT
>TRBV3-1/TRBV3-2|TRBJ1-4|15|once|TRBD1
CASSLSRGQSEKLFF
TGTGCCAGCAGCCTCAGCAGGGGGCAAAGTGAAAAACTGTTTTTT
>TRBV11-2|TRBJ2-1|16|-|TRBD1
CASSNTGASTDNEQFF
TGTGCCAGCAGCAATACAGGGGCCTCCACAGACAATGAGCAGTTCTTC